Shown below are 12 T cell receptor beta chains from a single sample sequenced in a study of blood T cell repertoires in COVID-19. Measured with immunoSEQ multiplex PCR; TCRdb has only the in-frame clones, and not every one. Of under 250,000 clones listed, nearly 90% are singletons. The sequencing sample was made of peripheral blood. All receptors derive from a young man with active or convalescent COVID-19.

The chain recombines TRBV5-1 with TRBJ1-3; TRBD1 matches at 10 bases. This CDR3 has 16 residues. The V segment lost 4 bases and the J segment 0 bases; nucleotides outside the gene matches: 4. CDR1 is SGHRS and CDR2 is YFSETQ in the germline V gene. CDR3 DNA: TGCGCCAGCAGCCCGACAGGGGGCAGCTCTGGAAACACCATATATTTT. It codes for CASSPTGGSSGNTIYF.

The chain couples TRBV6-5 to TRBJ1-2; tentatively, D is TRBD1 (6 bases). The CDR3 has 15 residues. Germline-derived CDR1 and CDR2 are MNHEY and SVGAGI. V was trimmed by 8 bases and J by 4 bases, leaving 20 bases between them. This chain's CDR3 is CASGGLEGRSYGYTF. CDR3 nucleotide sequence: TGTGCCAGCGGGGGCTTAGAGGGGCGAAGCTATGGCTACACCTTC.

The chain links TRBV27 to TRBJ2-5; D is perhaps TRBD2 (5 bases). Per germline, CDR1 MNHEY and CDR2 SMNVEV (reference sequence). V lost 5 bases and J lost 5, with 18 bases in between. The CDR3 consists of 15 residues. The CDR3 is CASSPTRTGSETQYF. The CDR3, as DNA: TGTGCCAGCAGTCCGACACGGACGGGGTCCGAGACCCAGTACTTC.

CDR3 in DNA: TGTGCCAGCAGCTTAGCGCAGGGACTACTTAACTATGGCTACACCTTC. Its protein is CASSLAQGLLNYGYTF. This chain joins TRBV7-8 and TRBJ1-2; D is possibly TRBD1 (5 bases). The V gene's germline CDR1 is SGHVS and CDR2 FQNEAQ. This CDR3 spans 16 amino acids. V dropped 0 bases and J dropped 1 base, with 12 bases sitting between them.

The gene calls are TRBV19 and TRBJ1-3; D is possibly TRBD1 (5 bases). V was cut by 6 bases and J by 2 bases, with 23 bases left in between. Per the germline V gene, CDR1 is LNHDA and CDR2 is SQIVND (reference sequence). This CDR3 is 18 amino acids long. The CDR3 DNA reads as TGTGCCAGTAGCGCACTATACGGGGGGAGAAGGGCTGGAAACACCATATATTTT. This codes for CASSALYGGRRAGNTIYF.

The V gene is TRBV6-6, the J gene TRBJ1-2; 8 bases line up with TRBD1. Germline CDR1 and CDR2: MNHNY and SVGAGI (reference sequence). The CDR3 is 15 amino acids. The V segment lost 6 bases and the J segment 6 bases; nucleotides outside the gene matches: 12. The CDR3 loop reads CASSYPMAGGDGYTF. DNA for the CDR3: TGTGCCAGCAGCTATCCCATGGCAGGGGGCGATGGCTACACCTTC.

The V call is TRBV6-5, the J call TRBJ2-7, with D perhaps TRBD1 (5 bases). V shed 6 bases and J shed 6 bases, with 12 bases lying between them. CDR3 size: 12 residues. CDR1 is MNHEY and CDR2 is SVGAGI in the germline V gene. The CDR3 DNA follows: TGTGCCAGCAGCTCAGGGATCATCGAGCAGTACTTC. Translating gives CASSSGIIEQYF.

The V gene is TRBV11-2, the J gene TRBJ2-1; 13 bases align to TRBD2. This CDR3 has 15 residues. The germline V gene has CDR1 SGHAT and CDR2 FQNNGV. Trimming removed 6 bases from V and 5 bases from J; junction bases left unmatched: 4. CDR3 coding DNA: TGTGCCAGCAGAAGACTAGCGGGAGGCAACAATGAGCAGTTCTTC. Amino acid sequence: CASRRLAGGNNEQFF. The variable domain in full, completed from reference TRBV11-2 and TRBJ2-1, reads EAGVAQSPRYKIIEKRQSVAFWCNPISGHATLYWYQQILGQGPKLLIQFQNNGVVDDSQLPKDRFSAERLKGVDSTLKIQPAKLEDSAVYLCASRRLAGGNNEQFFGPGTRLTVL.

The chain carries TRBV7-8 and TRBJ2-7; 12 bases are a match to TRBD2. In germline, CDR1 is SGHVS, CDR2 FQNEAQ. Trimming cost V 1 base and J 0 bases; bases outside gene matches: 10. The CDR3 totals 19 residues. The CDR3 DNA sequence: TGTGCCAGCAGCTTAGAGCTAGCGGGAGGGCCGTCGAGCTCCTACGAGCAGTACTTC. Amino acid sequence: CASSLELAGGPSSSYEQYF.

The chain links TRBV28 to TRBJ2-1; 8 positions agree with TRBD2. In germline, CDR1 is MDHEN, CDR2 SYDVKM. The CDR3 spans 13 residues. Germline trimming cut 6 bases from V and 7 bases from J; bases unmatched to any gene: 5. The CDR3 DNA sequence: TGTGCCAGCAGAACCGGGACTAGTAATGAGCAGTTCTTC. Translating it yields CASRTGTSNEQFF.

The CDR3 loop reads CASSVEGVASGEGNEQFF. DNA of the CDR3: TGTGCCAGCAGCGTAGAAGGAGTGGCTAGCGGGGAGGGGAATGAGCAGTTCTTC. The rearrangement uses TRBV9 and TRBJ2-1, with TRBD2 matching over 9 bases. V lost 0 bases, J lost 7 bases, and 14 bases stayed unmatched. Germline assignment: CDR1 SGDLS and CDR2 YYNGEE. This CDR3 has 18 amino acids.

This chain joins TRBV5-4 and TRBJ1-1; the D gene is possibly TRBD1 (6 bases). The germline V and J ends were trimmed by 0 bases and 1 base, with 10 bases remaining between them. CDR1 SGHNT and CDR2 YYREEE come from the germline V gene (reference sequence). The CDR3 sequence is 15 residues long. The CDR3 spells CASSLAATGNTEAFF. Written as DNA, the CDR3 is TGTGCCAGCAGCTTGGCCGCGACAGGGAACACTGAAGCTTTCTTT.